These 24 T cell receptor beta chains originate from one sample sequenced in a study of blood T cell repertoires in COVID-19. Libraries were prepared by immunoSEQ multiplex PCR; TCRdb keeps only in-frame clonotypes and omits some of them. The sample lists 280,000 or so clones, roughly 88% occurring once. Sequenced input: peripheral blood. These receptors were taken from a young woman who had recovered from COVID-19.

V and J are TRBV18 and TRBJ1-2, with no clear D. The V end lost 3 bases, the J end lost 6 bases, and 8 bases lay between the germline ends. This CDR3 has 12 residues. Per germline, CDR1 KGHSH and CDR2 LQKENI. The CDR3 loop reads CASSPNRDGYTF. CDR3 bases: TGTGCCAGCTCACCTAATAGAGATGGCTACACCTTC.

The chain recombines TRBV28 with TRBJ2-1; TRBD1 matches at 9 bases. The CDR3 has 16 residues. V shed 7 bases, J shed 5 bases, and the junction held 12 bases outside the gene matches. The germline gives CDR1 MDHEN, CDR2 SYDVKM. The CDR3 bases are TGTGCCAGCAAACCTACAGGGGGCGGATGGGACAATGAGCAGTTCTTC. Translating it yields CASKPTGGGWDNEQFF.

The V and J genes are TRBV5-1 and TRBJ1-1, with 7 nucleotides matching TRBD1. V lost 4 bases to trimming and J lost 6 bases; unmatched junction nucleotides: 9. The CDR3 runs to 14 residues. Looked up from germline, CDR1 is SGHRS and CDR2 is YFSETQ. The CDR3 protein is CASSRDTGAPEAFF. Here the CDR3 DNA reads TGCGCCAGCAGCCGAGATACAGGGGCCCCTGAAGCTTTCTTT.

This chain links TRBV6-6 with TRBJ1-2; maybe TRBD1 (6 bases). The CDR3 length is 13 residues. Germline CDR1 reads MNHNY; CDR2 reads SVGAGI (reference sequence). V was trimmed by 2 bases and J by 12 bases, leaving 16 bases between them. CDR3 residues: CASSYQKRGRDTF. The CDR3 region has the DNA TGTGCCAGCAGTTACCAGAAGAGGGGGAGGGACACCTTC.

This chain joins TRBV18 and TRBJ2-2; D gene uncertain. The V end was cut by 1 base, the J end by 7 bases, with 4 bases between. The CDR3 is 12 residues long. CDR1 is KGHSH and CDR2 is LQKENI in the germline V gene. The CDR3 reads CASSPLVGELFF. CDR3 nucleotides: TGTGCCAGCTCACCACTCGTCGGGGAGCTGTTTTTT.

The chain combines TRBV15 with TRBJ1-4; D gene ambiguous. V was cut by 1 base and J by 8 bases, with 5 bases left in between. Germline CDR1 is LNHNV and CDR2 is YYDKDF (reference sequence). The CDR3 is 12 amino acids. Here the CDR3 reads CATSRVEEKLFF. CDR3 bases: TGTGCCACCAGCAGAGTGGAGGAAAAACTGTTTTTT.

The V call is TRBV11-2, the J call TRBJ2-4; 7 bases align to TRBD1. The length of the CDR3 is 14 residues. Trimming removed 6 bases from V and 7 bases from J; junction bases left unmatched: 9. Germline CDR1 SGHAT, CDR2 FQNNGV. The CDR3 DNA reads TGTGCCAGCAGTCGTGACAGGGCCTGGAACATTCAGTACTTC. This codes for CASSRDRAWNIQYF. The full variable domain, completed using reference TRBV11-2 and TRBJ2-4, is EAGVAQSPRYKIIEKRQSVAFWCNPISGHATLYWYQQILGQGPKLLIQFQNNGVVDDSQLPKDRFSAERLKGVDSTLKIQPAKLEDSAVYLCASSRDRAWNIQYFGAGTRLSVL.

The chain has TRBV2 and TRBJ1-4, with unresolved D. Germline V gene data show CDR1 as SNHLY and CDR2 as FYNNEI. The CDR3 runs to 12 residues. With 5 bases removed from V and 8 bases from J, the gap between germline ends came to 9 bases. CDR3 DNA: TGTGCCAGCAGTCTAGTTGAGGAAAAACTGTTTTTT. As protein: CASSLVEEKLFF.

This chain joins TRBV6-1 and TRBJ1-4; D is possibly TRBD1 (5 bases). V gave up 4 bases and J gave up 0 bases, with 12 bases separating them. This CDR3 is built from 16 residues. CDR1 is MNHNS and CDR2 is SASEGT in the germline V gene. CDR3 region: CASSGQTGATNEKLFF. DNA for the CDR3: TGTGCCAGCAGTGGGCAGACGGGGGCAACTAATGAAAAACTGTTTTTT.

This sequence joins TRBV19 and TRBJ2-7; TRBD1 is a possible D gene (5 bases). CDR3 length: 13 residues. The V and J ends lost 6 bases and 2 bases respectively, with 11 bases between them. CDR1 and CDR2 (germline): LNHDA, SQIVND (reference sequence). CDR3 sequence: CASRDKSTYEQYF. CDR3 DNA: TGTGCCAGTAGGGACAAATCCACCTACGAGCAGTACTTC.

The chain joins TRBV5-1 to TRBJ2-7, with D possibly TRBD1 on 6 matching bases. The CDR3 spans 14 residues. The V end lost 0 bases, the J end lost 6 bases, and 13 bases lay between the germline ends. In germline, CDR1 is SGHRS, CDR2 YFSETQ. CDR3: CASSLGGGRREQYF. Written as DNA, the CDR3 is TGCGCCAGCAGCTTGGGAGGGGGACGGCGCGAGCAGTACTTC.

The chain uses TRBV5-6 and TRBJ2-3; TRBD2 might be the D (6 bases). Germline CDR1 SGHDT, CDR2 YYEEEE. Trimming took 2 bases from V and 6 from J, leaving 16 bases between them. This CDR3 region has 15 residues. The CDR3 spells CASSFWGPGGDTQYF. The DNA for the CDR3 is TGTGCCAGCAGCTTTTGGGGCCCTGGGGGGGATACGCAGTATTTT.

The V and J genes are TRBV6-5 and TRBJ2-2, with a possible D match to TRBD2 (5 bases). The germline V and J ends were trimmed by 4 bases and 6 bases, with 18 bases remaining between them. The CDR3 runs to 16 residues. Per germline, CDR1 MNHEY and CDR2 SVGAGI. The CDR3 bases are TGTGCCAGCAGTTCCGAGGGAAGTATCGGCGCCGGGGAGCTGTTTTTT. Residues: CASSSEGSIGAGELFF.

The CDR3 is CASGGSETQYF. The CDR3 region has the DNA TGCGCCAGCGGAGGGAGCGAGACCCAGTACTTC. The chain has TRBV10-1 and TRBJ2-5; perhaps TRBD2 as D (6 bases). Germline CDR1 and CDR2: WNHNN and SYGVQD (reference sequence). The CDR3 loop spans 11 amino acids. Trimming pared 8 bases from V and 5 bases from J, leaving 9 bases between.

The chain couples TRBV30 to TRBJ2-2; 7 nucleotides match TRBD1. The germline CDR1 and CDR2 sequences are GTSNPN and SVGIG (reference sequence). The V segment lost 4 bases and the J segment 3 bases; nucleotides outside the gene matches: 5. There are 14 residues in the CDR3. The CDR3 loop is CAWKWDSYTGELFF. CDR3 DNA sequence: TGTGCCTGGAAATGGGACAGCTACACCGGGGAGCTGTTTTTT.

This clone has just one count. The chain carries TRBV29-1 and TRBJ2-5; 7 bases map to TRBD1. This CDR3 contains 13 residues. Trimming cost V 5 bases and J 5 bases; bases outside gene matches: 8. Germline loops: CDR1 SQVTM, CDR2 ANQGSEA. CDR3 in DNA: TGCAGCGTTCGGGACAGCCTTTTGGAGACCCAGTACTTC. Translation gives CSVRDSLLETQYF. Complete variable domain (other parts from reference TRBV29-1 and TRBJ2-5): SAVISQKPSRDICQRGTSLTIQCQVDSQVTMMFWYRQQPGQSLTLIATANQGSEATYESGFVIDKFPISRPNLTFSTLTVSNMSPEDSSIYLCSVRDSLLETQYFGPGTRLLVL.

As concerns this clone: Different DNA sequences within this sample yield the same CDR3. The V and J genes are TRBV10-3 and TRBJ1-3; D might be TRBD1 (6 bases). This CDR3 contains 13 residues. Trimming cost V 6 bases and J 2 bases, with 8 bases left between them. CDR1 is ENHRY and CDR2 is SYGVKD in the germline V gene. CDR3 residues: CAISTGTGNTIYF. CDR3 DNA: TGTGCCATCAGCACAGGGACTGGAAACACCATATATTTT.

The V gene is TRBV18, the J gene TRBJ2-7; D is perhaps TRBD1 (6 bases). CDR3 size: 16 residues. V was clipped by 3 bases and J by 0 bases, with 15 bases between them. Germline V lookup: CDR1 KGHSH, CDR2 LQKENI. The CDR3 region has the DNA TGTGCCAGCTCACCCCTCCGACAGGCTCGCTCCTACGAGCAGTACTTC. It is translated as CASSPLRQARSYEQYF. Full variable domain (rest looked up from reference TRBV18 and TRBJ2-7): NAGVMQNPRHLVRRRGQEARLRCSPMKGHSHVYWYRQLPEEGLKFMVYLQKENIIDESGMPKERFSAEFPKEGPSILRIQQVVRGDSAAYFCASSPLRQARSYEQYFGPGTRLTVT.

This chain uses TRBV19 with TRBJ1-1; 9 nucleotides match TRBD1. The CDR3 covers 13 residues. Germline V gene data show CDR1 as LNHDA and CDR2 as SQIVND (reference sequence). Unmatched junction bases numbered 5, after V lost 6 bases and J lost 6 bases. The CDR3 loop is CASRSRDRAEAFF. CDR3 DNA sequence: TGTGCCAGTAGAAGCCGGGACAGGGCTGAAGCTTTCTTT. The variable domain in full, with the rest retrieved from reference TRBV19 and TRBJ1-1, is DGGITQSPKYLFRKEGQNVTLSCEQNLNHDAMYWYRQDPGQGLRLIYYSQIVNDFQKGDIAEGYSVSREKKESFPLTVTSAQKNPTAFYLCASRSRDRAEAFFGQGTRLTVV.

The chain uses TRBV14 and TRBJ2-2, with D perhaps assigned TRBD1 or TRBD2 (8 bases each). V lost 9 bases, J lost 1 base, and 12 bases lay in between. The CDR3 is 14 residues long. Per the germline V gene, CDR1 is SGHDN and CDR2 is FVKESK. The CDR3 DNA follows: TGTGCCAGTAGCGGGACAGGGAACACCGGGGAGCTGTTTTTT. Its translation is CASSGTGNTGELFF.

For the CDR3, the DNA is TGTGCCAGCAGTCCCGCCGGGACACACTATGGCTACACCTTC. Encoded protein: CASSPAGTHYGYTF. This chain uses TRBV28 with TRBJ1-2; D might be TRBD1 (6 bases). The germline gives CDR1 MDHEN, CDR2 SYDVKM. The CDR3 has 14 residues. V was cut by 5 bases and J by 3 bases, with 13 bases left in between.

The gene calls are TRBV5-4 and TRBJ2-3, with 10 bases identical to TRBD2. J lost 2 bases, V lost 4 bases, and 13 bases had no gene match. This CDR3 has 18 residues. CDR1 is SGHNT, CDR2 YYREEE, per germline (reference sequence). The CDR3 coding sequence is TGTGCCAGCAGCCCCGTGGTAGCGGGGGGAGACAACACAGATACGCAGTATTTT. Encoded protein: CASSPVVAGGDNTDTQYF. Based on the CDR3 plus reference TRBV5-4 and TRBJ2-3, the full variable domain is ETGVTQSPTHLIKTRGQQVTLRCSSQSGHNTVSWYQQALGQGPQFIFQYYREEENGRGNFPPRFSGLQFPNYSSELNVNALELDDSALYLCASSPVVAGGDNTDTQYFGPGTRLTVL.

The CDR3 protein is CASGQGGEKLFF. CDR3 DNA: TGTGCCAGCGGACAGGGCGGGGAAAAACTGTTTTTT. V usage is TRBV2 and J usage is TRBJ1-4; 8 bases are shared with TRBD1. CDR1 and CDR2 from the germline V gene are SNHLY and FYNNEI. CDR3 length: 12 amino acids. V lost 8 bases to trimming and J lost 8 bases; unmatched junction nucleotides: 4.

This clone was detected once. The rearrangement links TRBV14 to TRBJ2-2, with 7 bases identical to TRBD1. The trim removed 4 bases at V and 6 bases at J, leaving 5 bases unmatched. This CDR3 has 14 amino acids. CDR1 SGHDN and CDR2 FVKESK come from the germline V gene. CDR3 nucleotides: TGTGCCAGCAGCCTCGACAGGGTTTCCGGGGAGCTGTTTTTT. Its protein product is CASSLDRVSGELFF.